The 2 T cell receptor beta chains below all came from one sample that was sequenced in a study of blood T cell repertoires in COVID-19. The table came from immunoSEQ multiplex PCR; TCRdb's copy has only in-frame clones and leaves some out. The top ten clones hold more than 5.5% of a sample with roughly 32,000 clones, 80% to 90% of them seen once. Material for sequencing was peripheral blood. The origin of the receptors is a woman aged 80 or older with active or convalescent COVID-19.

The J gene is TRBJ2-1, the V gene TRBV5-4; 13 nucleotides align to TRBD2. Germline V gene sequence: CDR1 SGHNT, CDR2 YYREEE (reference sequence). The CDR3 runs 16 residues. V lost 4 bases, J lost 6 bases, and 7 bases stayed unmatched. The CDR3, as DNA: TGTGCCAGCAGCAGTCGACTAGCGGGAGGCCCCAATGAGCAGTTCTTC. This translates into CASSSRLAGGPNEQFF.

The rearrangement links TRBV5-1 to TRBJ2-1, with TRBD2 matching over 11 bases. This CDR3 comprises 15 residues. J lost 7 bases, V lost 0 bases, and 3 bases had no gene match. Germline V gene lookup returns CDR1 SGHRS and CDR2 YFSETQ. CDR3 sequence (DNA): TGCGCCAGCAGCTTGGCTCTAGCGGGGGGAAATGAGCAGTTCTTC. Translated: CASSLALAGGNEQFF.